This TCR beta chain originates from a study of identical twins. The CDR3 loop spans 14 amino acids. The germline CDR1 and CDR2 sequences are LGHDT and YNNKEL (reference sequence). J lost 7 bases, V lost 4 bases, and 6 bases had no gene match. TCRdb redid the calling of the 5' RACE reads with MiXCR, one entry per CDR3 protein. Of more than 400,000 distinct CDR3 sequences listed, about 15% were seen once; the top ten hold roughly 0.4%. This clonotype has more than one count but fewer than ten. The same sample was also studied in work on yellow fever vaccine responses in identical twins.

V usage is TRBV3-1 and J usage is TRBJ2-5; 10 nucleotides match TRBD2. Sequences were obtained from CD4+ T cells sorted from blood. The receptor was isolated from a young woman in good health. CDR3 sequence: CASSPSGSYGTQYF. Written as DNA, the CDR3 is TGTGCCAGCAGCCCTAGCGGGAGTTATGGGACCCAGTACTTC.